The 30 T cell receptor beta chains below all came from one sample that was sequenced in a study of OX40 agonist ivuxolimab in advanced cancers. Clones were read by immunoSEQ multiplex PCR, and TCRdb kept only the in-frame ones, dropping some. This sample has 70,000 or so clones, with nearly 90% found just once. Source: CD4+ or CD8+ T cells sorted from blood, taken in a trial of the OX40 agonist ivuxolimab. These receptors all stem from an adult with an advanced solid tumor such as melanoma, head and neck, liver or kidney cancer.

The J gene is TRBJ2-7, the V gene TRBV30; 9 positions agree with TRBD2. This CDR3 comprises 15 residues. Per germline, CDR1 GTSNPN and CDR2 SVGIG (reference sequence). Trimming cost V 3 bases and J 6 bases; bases outside gene matches: 12. The CDR3 sequence is CAWRGGLASKIEQYF. The CDR3 DNA sequence: TGTGCCTGGAGGGGTGGACTAGCGAGTAAAATCGAGCAGTACTTC.

J is TRBJ2-2 and V is TRBV5-1; TRBD2 might be the D (6 bases). Trimming cost V 5 bases and J 8 bases, with 19 bases left between them. The germline CDR1 and CDR2 sequences are SGHRS and YFSETQ. The CDR3 sequence is 15 residues long. The CDR3 region has the DNA TGCGCCAGCAGTGAACAGTCGGGGGTATCTGGGGAGCTGTTTTTT. Residues: CASSEQSGVSGELFF.

This clone is a singleton in its sample. The rearrangement uses TRBV15 and TRBJ2-1, with TRBD1 identical over 7 bases. The CDR3 is made up of 15 amino acids. Trimming at V came to 2 bases and at J to 5 bases, leaving 6 bases not matched to a gene. Germline V gene sequence: CDR1 LNHNV, CDR2 YYDKDF (reference sequence). The DNA for the CDR3 is TGTGCCACCAGCAGAACCGGGACAGCCGACAATGAGCAGTTCTTC. Amino acids: CATSRTGTADNEQFF.

The chain couples TRBV7-9 to TRBJ2-7; 11 bases agree with TRBD2. The CDR3 extends over 15 amino acids. The V gene end was trimmed by 5 bases and the J gene end by 3 bases; junction bases not matched to a gene: 6. CDR1 is SEHNR and CDR2 is FQNEAQ in the germline V gene (reference sequence). CDR3 amino acids: CASSQGLAEVYEQYF. The CDR3 DNA reads as TGTGCCAGCAGCCAGGGACTAGCGGAAGTCTACGAGCAGTACTTC.

The chain links TRBV7-2 to TRBJ2-7; 7 bases fit TRBD2. Germline values: CDR1 SGHTA, CDR2 FQGNSA. Trimming cost V 3 bases and J 6 bases; bases outside gene matches: 8. CDR3 length: 14 residues. The CDR3 reads CASSFGGGPLEQYF. The CDR3 coding sequence is TGTGCCAGCAGCTTCGGGGGAGGGCCCCTCGAGCAGTACTTC.

The chain couples TRBV14 to TRBJ2-5, with D tentatively TRBD2 (6 bases). This CDR3 comprises 15 residues. Germline lookup yields CDR1 SGHDN and CDR2 FVKESK. V lost 1 base, J lost 3 bases, and 12 bases lay in between. CDR3: CASSQVPGVEETQYF. The CDR3 nucleotides read TGTGCCAGCAGCCAAGTACCGGGAGTCGAAGAGACCCAGTACTTC.

The chain employs TRBV10-1 and TRBJ2-5; D possibly corresponds to TRBD2 (6 bases). This CDR3 has 13 amino acids. V was shortened by 2 bases and J by 3 bases, with 7 bases between the two germline ends. Germline CDR1 is WNHNN and CDR2 is SYGVQD (reference sequence). This CDR3 reads CASSEGGEETQYF. CDR3 nucleotide sequence: TGCGCCAGCAGTGAGGGCGGGGAAGAGACCCAGTACTTC.

This chain uses TRBV7-2 with TRBJ2-3, with D possibly TRBD2 on 5 matching bases. Germline lookup yields CDR1 SGHTA and CDR2 FQGNSA. V dropped 8 bases and J dropped 6 bases, with 15 bases sitting between them. The CDR3 is made up of 13 amino acids. The chain's CDR3 is CASGGQEGDTQYF. The CDR3 region has the DNA TGTGCCAGCGGCGGGCAGGAAGGGGATACGCAGTATTTT.

The CDR3 spells CASSPGQGVAEQYF. DNA of the CDR3: TGTGCCAGCTCACCGGGACAGGGAGTTGCCGAGCAGTACTTC. J is TRBJ2-7 and V is TRBV18; 9 bases line up with TRBD1. CDR3 length: 14 amino acids. Germline CDR1 and CDR2: KGHSH and LQKENI. Germline trimming cut 3 bases from V and 6 bases from J; bases unmatched to any gene: 6.

The chain has TRBV6-6 and TRBJ1-2; 7 bases match TRBD1. CDR1 and CDR2 from the germline V gene are MNHNY and SVGAGI (reference sequence). There are 14 residues in the CDR3. V was pared by 5 bases and J by 5 bases, with 8 bases of the junction left unmatched. The CDR3 protein is CASSIYRGSYGYTF. Written as DNA, the CDR3 is TGTGCCAGCAGTATCTACAGGGGCTCTTATGGCTACACCTTC.

This chain links TRBV9 with TRBJ2-3; the match to TRBD1 covers 7 bases. Germline V gene sequence: CDR1 SGDLS, CDR2 YYNGEE. V shed 0 bases, J shed 0 bases, and the junction held 4 bases outside the gene matches. CDR3 length: 16 residues. The CDR3 sequence is CASSVAGTASTDTQYF. CDR3 sequence (DNA): TGTGCCAGCAGCGTAGCGGGGACAGCTAGCACAGATACGCAGTATTTT. Using reference TRBV9 and TRBJ2-3 for the parts outside the CDR3, the full variable domain is DSGVTQTPKHLITATGQRVTLRCSPRSGDLSVYWYQQSLDQGLQFLIQYYNGEERAKGNILERFSAQQFPDLHSELNLSSLELGDSALYFCASSVAGTASTDTQYFGPGTRLTVL.

This clone was observed a single time. The DNA for the CDR3 is TGTGCCAGCAGTGGGGGTTTCAACAATCAGCCCCAGCATTTT. This sequence encodes CASSGGFNNQPQHF. V gene TRBV6-1 combines with J gene TRBJ1-5, with D unresolved. Germline V gives CDR1 MNHNS, CDR2 SASEGT. This CDR3 has 14 amino acids. Trimming shortened V by 4 bases and J by 3 bases, and 10 bases separated the two germline ends.

The chain employs TRBV7-2 and TRBJ2-7, with TRBD2 identical over 7 bases. With V trimmed by 5 bases and J by 5 bases, 9 bases remained unmatched. This CDR3 has 14 residues. CDR1 SGHTA and CDR2 FQGNSA come from the germline V gene. CDR3 sequence reads: CASSPRTSLNEQYF. The CDR3 region has the DNA TGTGCCAGCAGCCCCCGGACTAGTTTGAACGAGCAGTACTTC.

Remarks on this clone: Other DNA sequences in the same sample also yield this CDR3. The V gene is TRBV28, the J gene TRBJ2-7; a weak D match, TRBD2 (5 bases). The CDR3 spans 14 residues. V was trimmed by 3 bases and J by 7 bases, leaving 16 bases between them. The germline V gene encodes CDR1 MDHEN and CDR2 SYDVKM. The CDR3 loop is CASSLGPPRGEQYF. CDR3 nucleotide sequence: TGTGCCAGCAGTTTGGGTCCCCCACGGGGAGAGCAGTACTTC.

The V gene is TRBV5-1, the J gene TRBJ2-3; 10 bases map to TRBD2. This CDR3 is built from 15 residues. Germline trimming cut 5 bases from V and 1 base from J; bases unmatched to any gene: 4. Germline V gene data show CDR1 as SGHRS and CDR2 as YFSETQ. The CDR3 loop reads CASSLSGRGTDTQYF. The CDR3 DNA is TGCGCCAGCAGTTTAAGCGGGAGGGGCACAGATACGCAGTATTTT.

The rearrangement joins TRBV6-5 to TRBJ2-7; weak D call: TRBD1 (6 bases). The CDR3 has 12 residues. The ends were cut back, 7 bases at V and 2 bases at J, with 9 bases in the middle. The germline CDR1 and CDR2 sequences are MNHEY and SVGAGI. Here the CDR3 DNA reads TGTGCCAGCAAGGACAGCACCTACGAGCAGTACTTC. The encoded protein is CASKDSTYEQYF.

The chain joins TRBV9 to TRBJ2-7; possible D gene TRBD2, 5 bases. This CDR3 spans 17 amino acids. Per germline, CDR1 SGDLS and CDR2 YYNGEE. V gave up 1 base and J gave up 0 bases, with 17 bases separating them. The CDR3 loop reads CASSVTGQKRSSYEQYF. CDR3 nucleotide sequence: TGTGCCAGCAGCGTAACGGGCCAGAAGCGGAGCTCCTACGAGCAGTACTTC.

In the case of this clone: A read error may account for a junction end that differs from germline. V is TRBV7-9 and J is TRBJ2-5; 10 bases are shared with TRBD2. The CDR3 totals 13 residues. The germline gives CDR1 SEHNR, CDR2 FQNEAQ (reference sequence). Here the CDR3 reads CASSLAGVETQYF. The CDR3 nucleotides are TGTGCCAGCAGCCTAGCGGGAGTGGAGACCCAGTACTTC. Full variable domain (outside the CDR3, taken from reference TRBV7-9 and TRBJ2-5): DTGVSQNPRHKITKRGQNVTFRCDPISEHNRLYWYRQTLGQGPEFLTYFQNEAQLEKSRLLSDRFSAERPKGSFSTLEIQRTEQGDSAMYLCASSLAGVETQYFGPGTRLLVL.

Details on this clone: At one end, the junction sequence differs from germline, possibly due to a read error. The chain joins TRBV7-7 to TRBJ2-7; D is perhaps TRBD2 (6 bases). Germline loops: CDR1 SSHAT, CDR2 FNYEAQ (reference sequence). The CDR3 consists of 14 residues. The CDR3 DNA sequence: TGTGCTAGCAACATCCCGGGGGAATCCTACGAGCAGTACTTC. Its protein product is CASNIPGESYEQYF.

The chain is built from TRBV5-6 and TRBJ1-6; no definite D call. Trimming pared 0 bases from V and 0 bases from J, leaving 4 bases between. The length of the CDR3 is 15 residues. Germline lookup yields CDR1 SGHDT and CDR2 YYEEEE. CDR3 protein: CASSLEYSYNSPLHF. As DNA, the CDR3 is TGTGCCAGCAGCTTGGAGTACTCCTATAATTCACCCCTCCACTTT.

The chain carries TRBV29-1 and TRBJ2-3; TRBD2 matches at 12 bases. The junction had 1 base not matched to a gene; V was cut back by 7 bases and J by 5 bases. The germline CDR1 and CDR2 sequences are SQVTM and ANQGSEA. The CDR3 spans 12 residues. CDR3 protein: CSGGLAGDTQYF. The DNA for the CDR3 is TGCAGCGGGGGACTAGCGGGAGATACGCAGTATTTT.

The chain recombines TRBV4-3 with TRBJ2-2; the match to TRBD2 covers 15 bases. The CDR3 covers 19 residues. CDR1 is LGHNA, CDR2 YSLEER, per germline. V trimming: 4 bases; J trimming: 4 bases; junction bases outside the gene matches: 10. The CDR3 spells CASSPSTGLAGGTTGELFF. CDR3 bases: TGCGCCAGCAGCCCCTCGACGGGACTAGCGGGAGGCACCACCGGGGAGCTGTTTTTT.

The chain combines TRBV5-1 with TRBJ2-1; no reliable D call. This CDR3 region has 13 residues. V was shortened by 0 bases and J by 8 bases, with 9 bases between the two germline ends. In germline, CDR1 is SGHRS, CDR2 YFSETQ. CDR3 sequence (DNA): TGCGCCAGCAGCTTGGCCGAAGGCTATGAGCAGTTCTTC. Protein: CASSLAEGYEQFF.

The chain carries TRBV4-3 and TRBJ2-5; 7 bases map to TRBD2. Trimming removed 2 bases from V and 1 base from J; junction bases left unmatched: 13. Germline-derived CDR1 and CDR2 are LGHNA and YSLEER. The CDR3 has 18 amino acids. CDR3 sequence: CASSQTTRRREPQETQYF. Here the CDR3 DNA reads TGCGCCAGCAGCCAAACCACAAGGCGGCGGGAGCCCCAAGAGACCCAGTACTTC.

The chain links TRBV4-3 to TRBJ1-4; D possibly corresponds to TRBD1 (6 bases). With 0 bases removed from V and 6 bases from J, the gap between germline ends came to 14 bases. Germline loops: CDR1 LGHNA, CDR2 YSLEER. CDR3 length: 16 residues. DNA for the CDR3: TGCGCCAGCAGCCAAGAAGTGAGGGGGGTGGATGAAAAACTGTTTTTT. Its protein product is CASSQEVRGVDEKLFF.

The chain is built from TRBV25-1 and TRBJ1-2; 7 bases map to TRBD1. This CDR3 is built from 13 residues. Unmatched junction bases numbered 4, after V lost 3 bases and J lost 6 bases. CDR1 is MGHDK and CDR2 is SYGVNS in the germline V gene. The CDR3 sequence is CASSDYRGDGYTF. The CDR3 coding sequence is TGTGCCAGCAGTGACTACAGGGGAGATGGCTACACCTTC.

This clone showed up just a few times. The chain carries TRBV28 and TRBJ2-7; D remains unclear. Trimming stripped 3 bases from V and 2 bases from J, with 14 bases between. The CDR3 spans 15 residues. CDR1 and CDR2 (germline): MDHEN, SYDVKM. The CDR3 here is CASSFRTRRTYEQYF. The CDR3 DNA reads as TGTGCCAGCAGTTTCAGGACCAGGCGCACCTACGAGCAGTACTTC.

V gene TRBV5-1 combines with J gene TRBJ1-2, with 8 bases that match TRBD1. Germline CDR1 SGHRS, CDR2 YFSETQ. The ends lost 4 bases at V and 3 bases at J; junction bases unmatched: 8. The CDR3 is 15 residues long. The CDR3 sequence: CASSPDRGGDYGYTF. CDR3 coding DNA: TGCGCCAGCAGCCCCGACAGGGGAGGAGACTATGGCTACACCTTC.

The chain couples TRBV11-2 to TRBJ2-1, with D unclear. With 2 bases removed from V and 10 bases from J, the gap between germline ends came to 9 bases. This CDR3 has 12 amino acids. The germline gives CDR1 SGHAT, CDR2 FQNNGV. CDR3 region: CASSLKRWEQFF. The CDR3 region has the DNA TGTGCCAGCAGCTTAAAAAGGTGGGAGCAGTTCTTC.

This clone was counted only a few times. The chain couples TRBV18 to TRBJ2-7; no definite D call. Trimming stripped 3 bases from V and 4 bases from J, with 10 bases between. This CDR3 is built from 13 residues. From germline, CDR1 is KGHSH and CDR2 LQKENI. CDR3 nucleotide sequence: TGTGCCAGCTCACCTGGCAGAGTTTACGAGCAGTACTTC. It codes for CASSPGRVYEQYF.